This passage covers 9 T cell receptor beta chains from one sample sequenced in a study of blood T cell repertoires in COVID-19. This table comes from immunoSEQ multiplex PCR, and its TCRdb copy is limited to in-frame clones, with some not included. The table includes roughly 330,000 clones, 86% detected once. The sequencing sample was made of peripheral blood. The source is a woman in her forties or fifties with acute or convalescent COVID-19.

The genes are TRBV30 and TRBJ1-4; D is unclear. CDR3 size: 13 residues. V gave up 5 bases and J gave up 7 bases, with 14 bases separating them. Per germline, CDR1 GTSNPN and CDR2 SVGIG (reference sequence). CDR3 sequence: CAWGPVEGEKLFF. The CDR3 DNA is TGTGCCTGGGGTCCGGTGGAGGGTGAAAAACTGTTTTTT.

The V call is TRBV19, the J call TRBJ2-7, with 7 bases aligning to TRBD2. V was clipped by 7 bases and J by 2 bases; unmatched bases: 8. Looked up from germline, CDR1 is LNHDA and CDR2 is SQIVND (reference sequence). CDR3 length: 14 amino acids. The CDR3: CASTLTSATYEQYF. The CDR3 DNA follows: TGTGCCAGTACCTTAACTAGCGCCACCTACGAGCAGTACTTC.

The chain uses TRBV7-9 and TRBJ1-1; 9 bases are a match to TRBD1. Germline CDR1 reads SEHNR; CDR2 reads FQNEAQ (reference sequence). The J segment lost 4 bases and the V segment lost 5 bases, leaving 14 bases of the junction unmatched. CDR3 length: 17 residues. The CDR3 reads CASSPDRGRPRGTEAFF. The CDR3 region has the DNA TGTGCCAGCAGCCCGGACAGGGGCCGACCTAGGGGCACTGAAGCTTTCTTT.

The rearrangement links TRBV7-7 to TRBJ2-7; TRBD2 is a possible D gene (6 bases). The CDR3 sequence is 16 residues long. CDR1 is SSHAT and CDR2 is FNYEAQ in the germline V gene (reference sequence). V lost 5 bases and J lost 0, with 17 bases in between. Written as DNA, the CDR3 is TGTGCCAGCAGCCCCGGGAGCGGAAGGAGCTCCTACGAGCAGTACTTC. This gives the protein CASSPGSGRSSYEQYF.

CDR3 in DNA: TGTGCCAGCTCTCCCGGGACAGGGAGAGGGGAGCAGTACTTC. It specifies CASSPGTGRGEQYF. This rearrangement joins TRBV18 to TRBJ2-7, with 9 bases aligning to TRBD1. The ends lost 6 bases at V and 7 bases at J; junction bases unmatched: 10. This CDR3 contains 14 residues. The germline gives CDR1 KGHSH, CDR2 LQKENI.

J is TRBJ1-5 and V is TRBV28, with D possibly matching TRBD1 (5 bases). Germline V gene data show CDR1 as MDHEN and CDR2 as SYDVKM. V was pared by 5 bases and J by 0 bases, with 14 bases between. CDR3 length equals 16 residues. In DNA form, the CDR3 reads TGTGCCAGCAGTACCACAACAGGTGGTAGCAATCAGCCCCAGCATTTT. Translating gives CASSTTTGGSNQPQHF.

The chain has TRBV28 and TRBJ2-1; 9 bases line up with TRBD1. This CDR3 has 15 amino acids. The trim removed 3 bases at V and 4 bases at J, leaving 4 bases unmatched. Germline CDR1 is MDHEN and CDR2 is SYDVKM. The CDR3 nucleotides read TGTGCCAGCAGTTTCCGACAGGGGGGATACAATGAGCAGTTCTTC. Translated, it gives CASSFRQGGYNEQFF.

The chain combines TRBV6-5 with TRBJ1-5; D unclear. The CDR3 runs 14 residues. Germline V gene sequence: CDR1 MNHEY, CDR2 SVGAGI. Between the trimmed V and J ends, which lost 6 bases and 5 bases, there was a span of 14 bases. The CDR3 coding sequence is TGTGCCAGCAGATGGAATTACAGAGATCAGCCCCAGCATTTT. Residues: CASRWNYRDQPQHF.

The CDR3 nucleotides read TGTGCCAGCAGCTCGACAGTCAATCAGCCCCAGCATTTT. This encodes CASSSTVNQPQHF. The V call is TRBV5-5, the J call TRBJ1-5; maybe TRBD1 (5 bases). There are 13 residues in the CDR3. V shed 3 bases and J shed 3 bases, with 7 bases lying between them. Germline V gene sequence: CDR1 SGHKS, CDR2 YYEKEE (reference sequence).